This T cell receptor (beta chain) was documented in a study of cytomegalovirus exposure and HLA in healthy donors. Study summary: Among the 400 or so donors who were genotyped, approximately 83% fell in the genetic ancestry cluster that is associated with self-reported Caucasian donors.

Germline CDR1 and CDR2: LNHDA and SQIVND (reference sequence). The CDR3 loop spans 16 amino acids. Trimming pared 4 bases from V and 0 bases from J, leaving 13 bases between. The study, taken as a whole, reports: An ancestry cluster, one associated with Asian ancestry, reportedly showed fewer N-insertions than the approximately 670-donor mean in a later analysis. It was reportedly the case that the classifier diagnosed cytomegalovirus status with high specificity and sensitivity.

The PCR used 60 Vbeta and 13 Jbeta primers. TCRdb's copy holds only in-frame clones and misses some; the assay was immunoSEQ multiplex PCR. This sample has 150,000 to 180,000 clones; approximately 85% occur once, and the top ten carry about 2.1%. Of note for this clone: Its cognate antigen is unknown.

Sequencing was performed on PBMCs. The chain uses TRBV19 and TRBJ1-5; D gene ambiguous. The source is a woman aged 18-35 years in good health and CMV-seronegative. The CDR3 is CASSTPSAYSNQPQHF. DNA for the CDR3: TGTGCCAGTAGTACCCCGTCTGCGTATAGCAATCAGCCCCAGCATTTT.